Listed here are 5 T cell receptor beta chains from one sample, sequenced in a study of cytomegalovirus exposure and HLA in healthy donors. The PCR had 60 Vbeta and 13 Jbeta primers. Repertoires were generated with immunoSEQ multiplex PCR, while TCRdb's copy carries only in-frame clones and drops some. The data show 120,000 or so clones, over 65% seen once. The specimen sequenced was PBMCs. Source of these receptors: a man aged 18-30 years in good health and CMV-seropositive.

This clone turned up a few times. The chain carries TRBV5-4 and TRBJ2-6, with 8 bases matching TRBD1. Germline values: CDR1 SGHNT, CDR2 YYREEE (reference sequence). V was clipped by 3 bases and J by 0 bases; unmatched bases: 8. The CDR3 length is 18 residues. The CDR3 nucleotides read TGTGCCAGCAGCTCAAGGACAGGGCGTAACTCTGGGGCCAACGTCCTGACTTTC. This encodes CASSSRTGRNSGANVLTF.

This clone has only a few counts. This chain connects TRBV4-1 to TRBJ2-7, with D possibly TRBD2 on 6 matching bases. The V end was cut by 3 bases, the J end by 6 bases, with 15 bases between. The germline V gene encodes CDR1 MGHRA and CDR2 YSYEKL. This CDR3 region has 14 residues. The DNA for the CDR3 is TGCGCCAGCAGCCATCTGACTAGTAGCGGCGAGCAGTACTTC. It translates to CASSHLTSSGEQYF.

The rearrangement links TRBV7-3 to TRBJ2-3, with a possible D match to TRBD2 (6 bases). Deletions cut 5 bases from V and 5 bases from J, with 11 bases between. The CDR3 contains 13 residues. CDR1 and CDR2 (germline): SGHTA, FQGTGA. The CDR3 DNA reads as TGTGCCAGCAGCCGACTCGGGGGAGATACGCAGTATTTT. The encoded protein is CASSRLGGDTQYF.

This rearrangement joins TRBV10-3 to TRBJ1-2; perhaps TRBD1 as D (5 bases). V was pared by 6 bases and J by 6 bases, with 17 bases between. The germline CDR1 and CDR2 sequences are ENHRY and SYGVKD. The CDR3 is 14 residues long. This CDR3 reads CAIRTTGGLDGYTF. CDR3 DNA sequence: TGTGCCATCAGAACAACCGGGGGTTTGGATGGCTACACCTTC.

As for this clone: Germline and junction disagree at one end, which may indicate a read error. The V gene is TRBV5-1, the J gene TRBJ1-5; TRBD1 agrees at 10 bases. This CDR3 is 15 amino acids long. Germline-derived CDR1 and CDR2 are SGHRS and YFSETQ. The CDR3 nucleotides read TGCGCCAGCACCTTGGACGGGACAGGGGTTCAGCCCCAGCATTTT. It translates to CASTLDGTGVQPQHF.